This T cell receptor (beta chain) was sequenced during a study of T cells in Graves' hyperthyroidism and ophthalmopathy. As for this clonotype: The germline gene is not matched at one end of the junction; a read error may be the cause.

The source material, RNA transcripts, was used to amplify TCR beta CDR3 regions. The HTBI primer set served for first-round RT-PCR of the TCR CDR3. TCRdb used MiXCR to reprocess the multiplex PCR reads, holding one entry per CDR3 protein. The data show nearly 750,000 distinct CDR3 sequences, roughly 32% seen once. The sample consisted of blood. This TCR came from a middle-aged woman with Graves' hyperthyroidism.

The CDR3 loop reads CAISEQWGFGKLFF. Written as DNA, the CDR3 is TGTGCCATCAGTGAGCAGTGGGGATTCGGGAAGCTGTTTTTT. The chain is built from TRBV10-3 and TRBJ2-2; the D gene is possibly TRBD2 (5 bases). Germline V lookup: CDR1 ENHRY, CDR2 SYGVKD. The CDR3 sequence is 14 residues long.